This T cell receptor beta chain was profiled in a study of T cell clonotyping in hematopoietic cell transplantation. General observations from the study: Graft donor and pretransplant recipient Inverse Simpson Index values predicted broader posttransplant TCR diversity. Recipient TCR diversity dropped after transplant; expanded clonotypes rose from day 30 to 180. No sorting was done, leaving CD4 and CD8 contributions mixed.

The V gene lost 3 bases and the J gene lost 1 base, with 4 bases spanning the gap. This CDR3 is built from 13 residues. Germline V gene data show CDR1 as KGHSH and CDR2 as LQKENI. Libraries were prepared by immunoSEQ multiplex PCR; TCRdb keeps only in-frame clonotypes and omits some of them. This table has 35,000 to 45,000 clones, less than 95% appearing once. Concerning this clone: The target antigen is unknown.

The sequenced sample consisted of peripheral blood mononuclear cells. The J gene is TRBJ1-5, the V gene TRBV18; D is unclear. This receptor was identified in a woman aged 45-59 years in good health. Some clones in this sample may be carry-over from other donors' samples. The CDR3 sequence: CASSPLSNQPQHF. The CDR3 nucleotides read TGTGCCAGCTCACCTTTGAGCAATCAGCCCCAGCATTTT. The full variable domain, its missing parts supplied by reference TRBV18 and TRBJ1-5, is NAGVMQNPRHLVRRRGQEARLRCSPMKGHSHVYWYRQLPEEGLKFMVYLQKENIIDESGMPKERFSAEFPKEGPSILRIQQVVRGDSAAYFCASSPLSNQPQHFGDGTRLSIL.